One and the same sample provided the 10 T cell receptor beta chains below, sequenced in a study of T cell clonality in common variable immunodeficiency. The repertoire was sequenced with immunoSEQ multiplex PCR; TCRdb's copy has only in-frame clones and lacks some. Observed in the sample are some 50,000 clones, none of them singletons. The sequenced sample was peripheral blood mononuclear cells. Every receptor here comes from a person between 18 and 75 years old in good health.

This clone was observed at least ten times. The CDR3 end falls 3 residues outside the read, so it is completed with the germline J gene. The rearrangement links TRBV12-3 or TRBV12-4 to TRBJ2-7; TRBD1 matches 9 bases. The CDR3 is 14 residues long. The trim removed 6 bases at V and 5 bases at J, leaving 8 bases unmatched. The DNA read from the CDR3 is TGTGCCAGCAGGACCGGGACAGGGATCGACGAG. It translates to CASRTGTGIDE. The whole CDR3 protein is CASRTGTGIDEQYF.

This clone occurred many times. The CDR3 bases that were read are TGTGCCAGCAGCCTCCAGGGGAGCACAGATACG. It codes for CASSLQGSTDT. The whole CDR3 sequence is CASSLQGSTDTQYF. The genes are TRBV7-3 and TRBJ2-3, with D tentatively TRBD1 (6 bases). The read terminates 3 residues before the CDR3 end, so the remaining end is supplied by the germline J gene. Looked up from germline, CDR1 is SGHTA and CDR2 is FQGTGA. There are 14 residues in the CDR3. Trimming removed 5 bases at V and 0 bases at J, with 9 bases between.

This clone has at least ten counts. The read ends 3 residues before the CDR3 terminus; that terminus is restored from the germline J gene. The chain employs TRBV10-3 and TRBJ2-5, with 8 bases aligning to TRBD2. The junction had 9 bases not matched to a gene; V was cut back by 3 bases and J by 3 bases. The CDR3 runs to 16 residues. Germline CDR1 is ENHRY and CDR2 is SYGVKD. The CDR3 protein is CAISDPGRGGKETQYF. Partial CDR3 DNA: TGTGCCATCAGTGACCCCGGGAGGGGGGGAAAAGAGACC.

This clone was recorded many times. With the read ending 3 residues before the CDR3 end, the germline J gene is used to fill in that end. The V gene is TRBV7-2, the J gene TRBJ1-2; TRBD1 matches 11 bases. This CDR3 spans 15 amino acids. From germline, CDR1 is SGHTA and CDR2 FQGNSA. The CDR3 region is CASWIPGTGGLGYTF. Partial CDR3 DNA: TGTGCCAGCTGGATACCAGGGACAGGGGGTCTGGGC.

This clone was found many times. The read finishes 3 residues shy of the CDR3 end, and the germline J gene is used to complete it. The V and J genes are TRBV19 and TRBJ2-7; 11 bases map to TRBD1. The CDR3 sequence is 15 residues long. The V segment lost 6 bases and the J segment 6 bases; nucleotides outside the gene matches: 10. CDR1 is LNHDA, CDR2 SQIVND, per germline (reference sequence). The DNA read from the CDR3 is TGTGCCAGTAGCAAAGGGACAGGGGGAGAGGGCGAG. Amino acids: CASSKGTGGEGE. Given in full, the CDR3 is CASSKGTGGEGEQYF.

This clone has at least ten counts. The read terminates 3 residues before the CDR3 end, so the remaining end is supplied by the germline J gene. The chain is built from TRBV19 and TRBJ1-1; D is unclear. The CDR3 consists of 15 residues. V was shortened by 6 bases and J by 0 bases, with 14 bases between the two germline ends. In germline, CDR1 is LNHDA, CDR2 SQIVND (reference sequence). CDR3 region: CASRYRTPMNTEAFF. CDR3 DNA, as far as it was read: TGTGCCAGTAGATACAGAACTCCAATGAACACTGAA.

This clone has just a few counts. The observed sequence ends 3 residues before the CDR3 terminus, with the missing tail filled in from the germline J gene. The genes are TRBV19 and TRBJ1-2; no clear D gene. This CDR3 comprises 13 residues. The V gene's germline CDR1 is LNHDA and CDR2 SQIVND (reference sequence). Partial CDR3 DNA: TGTGCCAGTAGTATAGCGGCTCTGGGCGAC. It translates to CASSIAALGD. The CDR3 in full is CASSIAALGDYTF.

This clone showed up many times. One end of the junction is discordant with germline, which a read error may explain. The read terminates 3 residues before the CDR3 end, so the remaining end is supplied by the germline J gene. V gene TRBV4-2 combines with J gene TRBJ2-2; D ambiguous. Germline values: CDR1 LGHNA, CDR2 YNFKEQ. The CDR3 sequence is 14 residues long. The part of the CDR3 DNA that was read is TGCGCCAGCAGCCAAGACGTCTACACCGGGGAG. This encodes CASSQDVYTGE. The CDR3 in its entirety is CASSQDVYTGELFF.

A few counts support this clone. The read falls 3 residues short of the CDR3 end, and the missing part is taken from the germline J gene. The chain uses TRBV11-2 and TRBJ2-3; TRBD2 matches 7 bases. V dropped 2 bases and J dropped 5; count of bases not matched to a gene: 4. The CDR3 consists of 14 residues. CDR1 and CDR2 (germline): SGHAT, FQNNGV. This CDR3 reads CASSLTGGRDTQYF. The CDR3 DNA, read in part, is TGTGCCAGCAGCTTAACCGGGGGGAGAGATACG.

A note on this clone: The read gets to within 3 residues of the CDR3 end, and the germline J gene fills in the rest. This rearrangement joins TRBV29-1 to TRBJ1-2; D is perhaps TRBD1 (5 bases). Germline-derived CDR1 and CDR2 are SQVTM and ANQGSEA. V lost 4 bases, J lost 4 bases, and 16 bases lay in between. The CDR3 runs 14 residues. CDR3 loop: CSVGRLGVIYGYTF. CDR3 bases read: TGCAGCGTTGGCCGCTTAGGGGTTATCTATGGC.